The 19 T cell receptor beta chains below all came from one sample that was sequenced in a study of graft-versus-host responses after intestinal transplantation. Their antigens remain unidentified. The assay was immunoSEQ multiplex PCR, and TCRdb's table has in-frame clones only and misses some. The table shows some 35,000 clones, with approximately 94% occurring only once. Here the sequenced sample was unstimulated CD4+ T cells sorted from spleen or lymph node cells, taken before transplant. These receptors were taken from a human donor who was the organ donor for an intestinal transplant.

V gene TRBV7-3 combines with J gene TRBJ2-1; 8 bases line up with TRBD2. The germline V gene has CDR1 SGHTA and CDR2 FQGTGA. The trim removed 1 base at V and 3 bases at J, leaving 14 bases unmatched. This CDR3 has 19 amino acids. This CDR3 reads CASSLSSSGLARFYNEQFF. For the CDR3, the DNA is TGTGCCAGCAGCTTAAGTTCTAGCGGGTTGGCCCGCTTCTACAATGAGCAGTTCTTC.

This sequence joins TRBV4-1 and TRBJ1-6; 8 positions agree with TRBD1. CDR3 length: 14 residues. J lost 3 bases, V lost 5 bases, and 0 bases had no gene match. Germline-derived CDR1 and CDR2 are MGHRA and YSYEKL. CDR3: CASSTGGYNSPLHF. CDR3 in DNA: TGCGCCAGCAGCACAGGGGGCTATAATTCACCCCTCCACTTT.

This clone was observed a single time. The chain joins TRBV5-1 to TRBJ2-1; D gene ambiguous. Germline CDR1 and CDR2: SGHRS and YFSETQ. There are 16 residues in the CDR3. V gave up 0 bases and J gave up 3 bases, with 13 bases separating them. CDR3 sequence (DNA): TGCGCCAGCAGCTTGGACAGCTATTATTTCTACAATGAGCAGTTCTTC. Its protein is CASSLDSYYFYNEQFF.

The chain carries TRBV25-1 and TRBJ1-2, with TRBD1 identical over 7 bases. The CDR3 extends over 13 amino acids. CDR1 is MGHDK, CDR2 SYGVNS, per germline. The V and J ends lost 3 bases and 4 bases, in that order; junction bases with no gene match: 2. The CDR3 bases are TGTGCCAGCAGTGAGACAGGGTTCTATGGCTACACCTTC. Its translation: CASSETGFYGYTF.

As concerns this clone: Compared with germline, one end of the junction differs, possibly owing to a read error. The V call is TRBV4-1, the J call TRBJ1-2; 7 nucleotides align to TRBD1. This CDR3 has 15 residues. Per the germline V gene, CDR1 is MGHRA and CDR2 is YSYEKL. The chain's CDR3 is CASRQGPLRTGDYTF. The CDR3 nucleotides are TGCGCCAGCAGACAAGGCCCTTTGAGGACAGGTGACTACACCTTC.

The V and J genes are TRBV30 and TRBJ2-5, with 7 bases lining up with TRBD1. Germline CDR1 GTSNPN, CDR2 SVGIG (reference sequence). The CDR3 extends over 15 amino acids. Trimming cost V 2 bases and J 0 bases; bases outside gene matches: 6. CDR3 region: CAWSTGQLDQETQYF. In DNA form, the CDR3 reads TGTGCCTGGAGTACGGGACAGCTGGACCAAGAGACCCAGTACTTC.

This chain's CDR3 is CAWSHEVPLEAFF. DNA for the CDR3: TGTGCCTGGAGTCACGAGGTCCCTCTTGAAGCTTTCTTT. This chain uses TRBV30 with TRBJ1-1; D remains ambiguous. Germline V gene lookup returns CDR1 GTSNPN and CDR2 SVGIG (reference sequence). V was pared by 2 bases and J by 7 bases, with 14 bases between. The CDR3 consists of 13 residues.

The chain is built from TRBV27 and TRBJ1-2, with D possibly being TRBD1 (5 bases). The germline V gene encodes CDR1 MNHEY and CDR2 SMNVEV (reference sequence). Between the trimmed V and J ends, which lost 2 bases and 2 bases, there was a span of 12 bases. This CDR3 is 15 amino acids long. The CDR3 sequence is CASSLRGRVNYGYTF. CDR3 DNA: TGTGCCAGCAGTTTACGGGGCAGGGTAAACTATGGCTACACCTTC.

This chain connects TRBV23-1 to TRBJ1-1; perhaps TRBD1 as D (5 bases). TRBV23-1 is placed among ORFs of uncertain function. This CDR3 is 15 amino acids long. The germline V and J ends were trimmed by 0 bases and 3 bases, with 11 bases remaining between them. The CDR3 nucleotides are TGCGCCAGCAGTCAATCCCAGGGTTGGGACACTGAAGCTTTCTTT. This gives the protein CASSQSQGWDTEAFF.

J is TRBJ2-7 and V is TRBV6-5; D not certain. The ends were cut back, 5 bases at V and 6 bases at J, with 11 bases in the middle. Germline V CDR1 and CDR2: MNHEY, SVGAGI. The CDR3 covers 12 residues. DNA for the CDR3: TGTGCCAGCAGTGGGAATACTGGCGAGCAGTACTTC. Translating it yields CASSGNTGEQYF.

V gene TRBV5-6 combines with J gene TRBJ2-1; D remains ambiguous. Between the trimmed V and J ends, which lost 0 bases and 5 bases, there was a span of 6 bases. The CDR3 spans 13 residues. CDR1 is SGHDT, CDR2 YYEEEE, per germline. The CDR3 DNA follows: TGTGCCAGCAGCTTGGTTCTGGACAATGAGCAGTTCTTC. Residues: CASSLVLDNEQFF.

The chain employs TRBV4-1 and TRBJ1-5; tentatively, D is TRBD1 (5 bases). With 0 bases removed from V and 6 bases from J, the gap between germline ends came to 18 bases. The CDR3 covers 17 residues. Germline CDR1 is MGHRA and CDR2 is YSYEKL. CDR3 sequence: CASSQDTRQGFSQPQHF. CDR3 nucleotides: TGCGCCAGCAGCCAAGATACGCGGCAGGGTTTTTCTCAGCCCCAGCATTTT.

The chain combines TRBV4-2 with TRBJ2-5; D perhaps matches TRBD2 (6 bases). The CDR3 is 17 amino acids. V lost 0 bases and J lost 3, with 17 bases in between. Germline CDR1 reads LGHNA; CDR2 reads YNFKEQ. CDR3 sequence (DNA): TGTGCCAGCAGCCAAGATTGGGGCGGGCGGGGAAAAGAGACCCAGTACTTC. Its translation: CASSQDWGGRGKETQYF.

The chain links TRBV5-1 to TRBJ1-2; 7 bases are shared with TRBD1. The CDR3 is made up of 14 amino acids. Trimming cost V 0 bases and J 5 bases; bases outside gene matches: 4. Germline V CDR1 and CDR2: SGHRS, YFSETQ. CDR3 nucleotide sequence: TGCGCCAGCAGCTTGGGTCGACAGGGTTATGGCTACACCTTC. This gives the protein CASSLGRQGYGYTF.

The J gene is TRBJ2-2, the V gene TRBV7-8; maybe TRBD2 (5 bases). There are 14 residues in the CDR3. Germline CDR1 and CDR2: SGHVS and FQNEAQ. The V gene lost 2 bases and the J gene lost 6 bases, with 10 bases spanning the gap. This CDR3 reads CASSLRGGPGELFF. The CDR3 nucleotides read TGTGCCAGCAGCTTACGGGGTGGGCCCGGGGAGCTGTTTTTT.

V gene TRBV19 combines with J gene TRBJ2-7; 7 nucleotides align to TRBD1. The CDR3 is 14 residues long. Germline values: CDR1 LNHDA, CDR2 SQIVND (reference sequence). The trim removed 5 bases at V and 3 bases at J, leaving 7 bases unmatched. CDR3 loop: CASSPWDRGYEQYF. CDR3 DNA sequence: TGTGCCAGTAGTCCTTGGGACAGAGGCTACGAGCAGTACTTC.

The rearrangement uses TRBV5-1 and TRBJ2-5, with D perhaps matching TRBD1 (6 bases). The CDR3 is 17 residues long. The germline V gene encodes CDR1 SGHRS and CDR2 YFSETQ. The germline V and J ends were trimmed by 4 bases and 2 bases, with 21 bases remaining between them. This CDR3 reads CASSPGPLGGGQETQYF. The CDR3 DNA reads TGCGCCAGCAGCCCGGGTCCATTAGGGGGTGGTCAAGAGACCCAGTACTTC.

This chain uses TRBV28 with TRBJ2-2; 9 bases match TRBD1. Per the germline V gene, CDR1 is MDHEN and CDR2 is SYDVKM. Trimming took 6 bases from V and 4 from J; bases not matched to a gene: 3. The CDR3 runs 14 residues. CDR3 nucleotide sequence: TGTGCCAGCAGACAGGGGGCGGGCACCGGGGAGCTGTTTTTT. Protein sequence: CASRQGAGTGELFF. Looking up the rest from reference TRBV28 and TRBJ2-2 gives the full variable domain: DVKVTQSSRYLVKRTGEKVFLECVQDMDHENMFWYRQDPGLGLRLIYFSYDVKMKEKGDIPEGYSVSREKKERFSLILESASTNQTSMYLCASRQGAGTGELFFGEGSRLTVL.

The rearrangement uses TRBV30 and TRBJ2-7; a weak D match, TRBD2 (7 bases). The CDR3 consists of 13 residues. Germline values: CDR1 GTSNPN, CDR2 SVGIG (reference sequence). The V gene lost 3 bases and the J gene lost 2 bases, with 11 bases spanning the gap. The CDR3 protein is CAWSGGRTYEQYF. The CDR3 bases are TGTGCCTGGAGCGGGGGGCGCACCTACGAGCAGTACTTC.